The present entry profiles one TCR beta chain with its context. Its antigen is as yet unknown. The PCR had 60 Vbeta and 13 Jbeta primers. Sequenced by immunoSEQ multiplex PCR; TCRdb stores in-frame clones only, minus some. The sample lists over 80,000 clones, 60% to 85% occurring once. This sample was taken from a study of cytomegalovirus exposure and HLA in healthy donors. Findings and limits, study-wide: V- and J-gene trimming in TCR beta was tied to a missense DCLRE1C variant by an analysis performed later. A later analysis appeared to link common viral pathogens to several of the most significant clusters.

Germline V gene lookup returns CDR1 GTSNPN and CDR2 SVGIG (reference sequence). The length of the CDR3 is 14 residues. With 1 base removed from V and 0 bases from J, the gap between germline ends came to 10 bases. The sequence came from a man aged 55 to 70 in good health and CMV-seropositive. V is TRBV30 and J is TRBJ2-7, with unresolved D. The sequenced material came from PBMCs. CDR3 bases: TGTGCCTGGAGTGAAACAACAAGCTCCTACGAGCAGTACTTC. Protein: CAWSETTSSYEQYF.